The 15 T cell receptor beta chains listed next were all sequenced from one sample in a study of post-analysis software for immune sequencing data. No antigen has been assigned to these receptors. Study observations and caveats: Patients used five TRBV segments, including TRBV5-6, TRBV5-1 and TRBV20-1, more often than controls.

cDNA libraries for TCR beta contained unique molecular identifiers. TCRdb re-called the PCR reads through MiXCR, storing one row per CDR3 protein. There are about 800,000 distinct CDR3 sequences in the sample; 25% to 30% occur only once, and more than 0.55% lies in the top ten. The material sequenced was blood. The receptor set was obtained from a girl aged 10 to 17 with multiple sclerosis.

The CDR3 sequence: CSVGVRQARAFF. For the CDR3, the DNA is TGCAGCGTTGGGGTTAGGCAGGCAAGGGCTTTCTTT. The chain has TRBV29-1 and TRBJ1-1; no clear D. Germline V gene data show CDR1 as SQVTM and CDR2 as ANQGSEA. The V end lost 4 bases, the J end lost 11 bases, and 17 bases lay between the germline ends. This CDR3 contains 12 residues. Supplemented by reference TRBV29-1 and TRBJ1-1, the full variable domain reads SAVISQKPSRDICQRGTSLTIQCQVDSQVTMMFWYRQQPGQSLTLIATANQGSEATYESGFVIDKFPISRPNLTFSTLTVSNMSPEDSSIYLCSVGVRQARAFFGQGTRLTVV.

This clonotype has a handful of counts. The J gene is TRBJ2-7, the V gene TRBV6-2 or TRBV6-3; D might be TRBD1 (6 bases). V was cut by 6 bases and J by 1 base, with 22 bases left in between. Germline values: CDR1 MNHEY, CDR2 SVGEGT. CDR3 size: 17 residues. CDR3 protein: CASSPVSILDRSYEQYF. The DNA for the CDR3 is TGTGCCAGCAGCCCTGTCTCCATTTTGGACAGATCCTACGAGCAGTACTTC.

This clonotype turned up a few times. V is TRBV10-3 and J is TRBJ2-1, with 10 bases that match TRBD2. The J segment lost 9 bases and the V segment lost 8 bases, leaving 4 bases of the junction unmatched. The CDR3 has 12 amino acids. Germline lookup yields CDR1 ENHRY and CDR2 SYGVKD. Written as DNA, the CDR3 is TGTGCCATCGCCCAGCGGGAGGGTGAGCAGTTCTTC. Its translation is CAIAQREGEQFF.

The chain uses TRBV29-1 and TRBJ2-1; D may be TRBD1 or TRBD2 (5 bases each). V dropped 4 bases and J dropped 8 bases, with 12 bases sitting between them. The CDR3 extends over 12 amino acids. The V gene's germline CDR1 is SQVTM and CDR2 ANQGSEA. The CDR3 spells CSVAVLGDEQFF. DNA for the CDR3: TGCAGCGTTGCCGTACTAGGGGATGAGCAGTTCTTC.

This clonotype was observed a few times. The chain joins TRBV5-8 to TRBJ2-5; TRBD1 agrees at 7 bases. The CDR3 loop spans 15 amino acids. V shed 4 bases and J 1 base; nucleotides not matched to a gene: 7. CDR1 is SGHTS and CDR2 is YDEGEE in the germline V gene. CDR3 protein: CASSPGTVGQETQYF. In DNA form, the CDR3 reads TGTGCCAGCAGCCCTGGGACAGTCGGCCAAGAGACCCAGTACTTC.

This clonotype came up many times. CDR3 in amino acids: CAVSTGTAPTQYF. For the CDR3, the DNA is TGTGCCGTCTCTACCGGGACTGCTCCCACCCAGTACTTC. The chain employs TRBV2 and TRBJ2-5; a weak D match, TRBD2 (6 bases). The CDR3 runs 13 residues. Germline CDR1 reads SNHLY; CDR2 reads FYNNEI. V was cut by 11 bases and J by 8 bases, with 21 bases left in between.

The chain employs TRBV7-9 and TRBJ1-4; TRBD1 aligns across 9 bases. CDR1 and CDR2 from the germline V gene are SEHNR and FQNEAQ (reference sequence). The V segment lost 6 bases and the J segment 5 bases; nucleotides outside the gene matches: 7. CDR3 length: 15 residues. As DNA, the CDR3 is TGTGCCAGCAGGCCCAACAGGGGGCGGAATGAAAAACTGTTTTTT. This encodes CASRPNRGRNEKLFF.

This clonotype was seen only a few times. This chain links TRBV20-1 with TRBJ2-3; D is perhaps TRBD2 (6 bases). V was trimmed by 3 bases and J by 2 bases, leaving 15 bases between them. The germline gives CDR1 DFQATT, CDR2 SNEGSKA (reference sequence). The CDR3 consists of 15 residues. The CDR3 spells CSASRRGLNTDTQYF. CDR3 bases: TGCAGTGCTAGCCGGCGGGGCCTTAACACAGATACGCAGTATTTT.

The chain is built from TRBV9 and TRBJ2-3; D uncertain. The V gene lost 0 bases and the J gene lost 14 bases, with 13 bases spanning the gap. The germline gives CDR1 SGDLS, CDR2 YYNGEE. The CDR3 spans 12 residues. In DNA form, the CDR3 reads TGTGCCAGCAGCGTAGGGCTGGACGGCATGTATTTT. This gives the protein CASSVGLDGMYF.

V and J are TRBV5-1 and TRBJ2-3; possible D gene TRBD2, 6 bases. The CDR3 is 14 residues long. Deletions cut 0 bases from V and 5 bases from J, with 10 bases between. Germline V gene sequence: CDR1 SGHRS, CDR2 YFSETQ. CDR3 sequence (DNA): TGCGCCAGCAGCTTGGGACTAGGAATAGATACGCAGTATTTT. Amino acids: CASSLGLGIDTQYF.

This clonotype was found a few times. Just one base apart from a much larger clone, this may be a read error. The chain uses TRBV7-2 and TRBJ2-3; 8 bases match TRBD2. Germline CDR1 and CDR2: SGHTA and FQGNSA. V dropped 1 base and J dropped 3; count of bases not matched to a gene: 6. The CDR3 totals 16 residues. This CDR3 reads CASSLDVASGTDTQYF. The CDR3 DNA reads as TGTGCCAGCAGCTTAGACGTGGCTAGCGGGACAGATACGCAGTATTTT.

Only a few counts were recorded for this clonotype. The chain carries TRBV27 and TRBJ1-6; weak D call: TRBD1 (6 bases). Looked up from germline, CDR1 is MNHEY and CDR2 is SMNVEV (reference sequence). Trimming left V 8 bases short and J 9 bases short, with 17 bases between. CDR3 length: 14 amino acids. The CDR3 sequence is CASRDGGQGSPLHF. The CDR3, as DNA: TGTGCCAGCCGCGACGGGGGGCAGGGTTCACCCCTCCACTTT.

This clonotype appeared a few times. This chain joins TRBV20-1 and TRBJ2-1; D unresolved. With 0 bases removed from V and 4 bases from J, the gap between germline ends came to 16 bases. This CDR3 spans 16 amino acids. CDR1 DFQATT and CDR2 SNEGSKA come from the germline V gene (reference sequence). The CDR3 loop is CSARDQRAQYYNEQFF. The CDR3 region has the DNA TGCAGTGCTAGAGATCAACGAGCGCAATATTACAATGAGCAGTTCTTC.

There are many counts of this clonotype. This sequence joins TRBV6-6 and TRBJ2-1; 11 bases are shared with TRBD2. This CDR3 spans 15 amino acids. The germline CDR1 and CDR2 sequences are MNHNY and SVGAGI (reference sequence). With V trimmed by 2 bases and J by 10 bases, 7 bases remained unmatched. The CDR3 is CASSYETSGEKEQFF. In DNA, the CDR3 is TGTGCCAGCAGTTACGAGACTAGCGGGGAGAAGGAGCAGTTCTTC.

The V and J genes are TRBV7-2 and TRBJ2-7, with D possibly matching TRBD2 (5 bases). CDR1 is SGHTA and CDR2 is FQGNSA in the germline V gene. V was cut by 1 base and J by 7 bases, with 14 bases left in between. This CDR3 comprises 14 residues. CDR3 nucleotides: TGTGCCAGCAGCTTAGAGAGCTCAACGGGGGAGCAGTACTTC. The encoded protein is CASSLESSTGEQYF.